The rows below give T cell receptor beta chains drawn from one sample of a study of blood T cells in healthy people across ages. TCRdb recomputed calls from the 5' RACE reads with MiXCR, one row per CDR3 protein. The repertoire includes around 800,000 distinct CDR3 sequences, under 30% of them detected once, and about 2.9% sits in the top ten. This same sample was also taken into another study, of T cells of mothers and their children.

The specimen was blood. Receptor source: a boy between 5 and 17 years old in good health. Each CDR3 is given with its conserved first and last residue. The order of the fields is V gene, J gene, CDR3 protein.

TRBV12-3/TRBV12-4	TRBJ2-5	CASTQAHRQETQYF
TRBV5-1	TRBJ1-2	CASSLDDNSYGYTF
TRBV5-1	TRBJ1-2	CASSATGEGGYTF
TRBV6-5	TRBJ1-3	CASSRTLKDTIYF
TRBV5-6	TRBJ1-2	CASSRRTGYYGYTF
TRBV29-1	TRBJ1-2	CSVEYLDNYGYTF
TRBV3-1	TRBJ1-2	CASGREADYGYTF
TRBV2	TRBJ1-4	CASSVWQGGEKLFF
TRBV20-1	TRBJ1-6	CSASLVGGAPLHF
TRBV30	TRBJ1-1	CACDSYTEAFF
TRBV7-9	NA	CASSLAGGHEQYF
TRBV20-1	TRBJ2-5	CSAHDSGGRETQYF
TRBV2	TRBJ2-4	CASSEEGYSIQYF
TRBV20-1	TRBJ2-5	CSASASGRVAQYF
TRBV12-3/TRBV12-4	TRBJ1-5	CASSREGFSNQPQHF
TRBV9	TRBJ1-5	CASSQGYSNQPQHF
TRBV5-1	NA	CASSIGTVYEQYF
TRBV30	TRBJ2-1	CAWSSGGALSNEQFF
TRBV20-1	TRBJ1-1	CSALEGARFSTEAFF
TRBV20-1	TRBJ1-1	CSAPNGVNTEAFF
TRBV12-3/TRBV12-4	TRBJ1-3	CASNQGNRNTIYF
TRBV7-9	TRBJ1-1	CTSRDKPRINTEAFF
TRBV7-9	TRBJ2-5	CASTYRGEVETQYF
TRBV12-3/TRBV12-4	TRBJ2-2	CASSSLGLWTGELFF
TRBV28	TRBJ1-2	CASSFARTDYGYTF
TRBV29-1	NA	CSVAEAGVKTEQYF
TRBV4-1	TRBJ2-5	CASSLRQLQETQYF
TRBV15	TRBJ1-5	CATSRGGAGQPQHF
TRBV10-3	TRBJ1-1	CAIRAPARTEAFF
TRBV6-5	TRBJ1-1	CASKRGGHTEAFF
TRBV18	TRBJ1-2	CASSGGNYGYTF
TRBV4-2	TRBJ1-2	CASSQDGGYYGYTF
TRBV10-3	TRBJ2-5	CAISESGRGGGTQYF
TRBV5-1	TRBJ1-4	CASRRTLRGEKLFF
TRBV5-1	TRBJ2-3	CASQDSFHTDTQYF
TRBV12-3/TRBV12-4	TRBJ2-2	CASSLSGVPGELFF
TRBV27	TRBJ2-1	CASSLSTSYYNEQFF
TRBV14	NA	CASSPLSGDHEQYF